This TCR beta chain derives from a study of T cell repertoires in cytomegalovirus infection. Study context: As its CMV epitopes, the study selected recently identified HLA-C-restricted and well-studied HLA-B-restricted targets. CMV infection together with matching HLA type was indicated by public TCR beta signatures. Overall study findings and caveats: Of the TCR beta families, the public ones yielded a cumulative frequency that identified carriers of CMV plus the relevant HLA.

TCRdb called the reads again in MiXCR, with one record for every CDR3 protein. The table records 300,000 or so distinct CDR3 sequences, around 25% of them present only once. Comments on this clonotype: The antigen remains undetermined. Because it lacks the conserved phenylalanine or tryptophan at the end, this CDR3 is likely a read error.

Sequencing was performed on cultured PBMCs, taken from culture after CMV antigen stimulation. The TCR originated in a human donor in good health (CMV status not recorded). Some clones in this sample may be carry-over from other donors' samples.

CDR3 region: CASSFGQGTETQYC. The CDR3 DNA is TGTGCCAGCAGCTTTGGACAGGGAACAGAGACCCAGTACTGC. The V and J genes are TRBV7-9 and TRBJ2-5; TRBD1 matches 8 bases. The germline gives CDR1 SEHNR, CDR2 FQNEAQ (reference sequence). V trimming: 3 bases; J trimming: 4 bases; junction bases outside the gene matches: 4. CDR3 length equals 14 residues.